This is a list of T cell receptor beta chains from one sample in a study of blood T cell repertoires in COVID-19. Method: immunoSEQ multiplex PCR; TCRdb's copy keeps in-frame clones and lacks some. The sample contains around 280,000 clones, 85% to 90% of which appear only once. The specimen sequenced was peripheral blood. These receptors originate from a woman in her twenties or thirties with COVID-19, enrolled during active disease. Each CDR3 is given with its conserved first and last residue. D genes are given only for firm matches. Expanded clones are given a class, and other clones once, few, many or no size at all.

size | J | D | V | DNA | CDR3
once | TRBJ2-2 | NA | TRBV29-1 | TGCAGCTCCTGGGGGGACACCGGGGAGCTGTTTTTT | CSSWGDTGELFF
NA | TRBJ2-3 | NA | TRBV11-2 | TGTGCCAGCAGCTTAAAGGGCGGGGCAGGGTTGACAGATACGCAGTATTTT | CASSLKGGAGLTDTQYF
NA | TRBJ2-5 | NA | TRBV2 | TGTGCCAGCAGTCCCTCTTGGCTAGCGTGGGAGACCCAGTACTTC | CASSPSWLAWETQYF
NA | TRBJ1-1 | NA | TRBV7-8 | TGTGCCAGCAGCTTAGGCAACGGACAGAACACTGAAGCTTTCTTT | CASSLGNGQNTEAFF
NA | TRBJ2-7 | NA | TRBV11-2 | TGTGCCAGCAGCGGGGGTGCGGGATTGTACGAGCAGTACTTC | CASSGGAGLYEQYF
NA | TRBJ1-5 | NA | TRBV5-1 | TGCGCCAGCAGCTTGGCTGCGGGGAGCAATCAGCCCCAGCATTTT | CASSLAAGSNQPQHF
NA | TRBJ1-2 | NA | TRBV27 | TGTGCCAGCAGCGCCCGGGAGGGGCTTGGATATGGCTACACCTTC | CASSAREGLGYGYTF
NA | TRBJ1-1 | TRBD1 | TRBV6-5 | TGTGCCAGCCGATCGGGGACAGGGGTGGGCACTGAAGCTTTCTTT | CASRSGTGVGTEAFF
NA | TRBJ1-1 | NA | TRBV19 | TGTGCCAGTAGTATGCGGGCTCTTATGAACACTGAAGCTTTCTTT | CASSMRALMNTEAFF
NA | TRBJ1-2 | NA | TRBV7-6 | TGTGCCAGCAGCTTAGAAGCGGGCCAGGGCTCTGGCTACACCTTC | CASSLEAGQGSGYTF
NA | TRBJ1-5 | NA | TRBV7-8 | TGTGCCAGCAGCTTTTATTCCAGGGGCAATCAGCCCCAGCATTTT | CASSFYSRGNQPQHF
NA | TRBJ2-2 | TRBD2 | TRBV5-1 | TGCGCCAGCAGCGTGGGACTAGCGGGGGGCCACACCGGGGAGCTGTTTTTT | CASSVGLAGGHTGELFF
NA | TRBJ1-5 | NA | TRBV10-3 | TGTGCCATCAGCCTGACGGCGGGCAATCAGCCCCAGCATTTT | CAISLTAGNQPQHF
once | TRBJ2-1 | TRBD2 | TRBV6-1 | TGTGCCAGCAGTGAACTAGGACTAGCGGGGGGGTATGAGCAGTTCTTC | CASSELGLAGGYEQFF
NA | TRBJ1-2 | NA | TRBV19 | TGTGCCACCCTTGGGCAAGACTATGGCTACACCTTC | CATLGQDYGYTF
NA | TRBJ1-6 | TRBD1 | TRBV6-5 | TGTGCCAGCAGACGGGACAGGGGCGGCTCACCCCTCCACTTT | CASRRDRGGSPLHF
NA | TRBJ2-5 | TRBD2 | TRBV23-1 | TGCGCCAGCAGTCAATCGGACCGCTCGACTAGCGGGGGGGAGGAGACCCAGTACTTC | CASSQSDRSTSGGEETQYF
NA | TRBJ2-5 | NA | TRBV21-1 | TGTGCCAGCACGGGATCGGACGTGGAGACCCAGTACTTC | CASTGSDVETQYF
NA | TRBJ2-7 | TRBD1 | TRBV28 | TGTGCCAGCAGCTCCGGGACAGGGTACGAGCAGTACTTC | CASSSGTGYEQYF
NA | TRBJ2-7 | TRBD2 | TRBV7-9 | TGTGCCAGCAGTTCCCTAGCGGGGACGTACGAGCAGTACTTC | CASSSLAGTYEQYF
few | TRBJ1-1 | NA | TRBV7-9 | TGTGCCAGCAGCTTCGACGGGTTCAATCCTGAAGCTTTCTTT | CASSFDGFNPEAFF
NA | TRBJ2-1 | NA | TRBV6-1 | TGTGCCAGCAGTGTCTCGGGGTTGCGGGGGCCCAGCTCCTACAATGAGCAGTTCTTC | CASSVSGLRGPSSYNEQFF
NA | TRBJ2-3 | NA | TRBV2 | TGTGCCAGCAGTGAAGGGGTCTGGGCGGGGAGCACAGATACGCAGTATTTT | CASSEGVWAGSTDTQYF
NA | TRBJ1-2 | NA | TRBV19 | TGTGCCAGTAGTATAGCCCCAGGAGGAGGCTACACCTTC | CASSIAPGGGYTF
NA | TRBJ1-2 | TRBD1 | TRBV2 | TGTGCCAGCAGTGAACCCGGGACAGGGGGTCTAGATGGCTACACCTTC | CASSEPGTGGLDGYTF
NA | TRBJ2-7 | TRBD2 | TRBV2 | TGTGCCAGCAGTGGGGATTTTGGACTAGCGGGCTCATACGAGCAGTACTTC | CASSGDFGLAGSYEQYF
NA | TRBJ2-1 | NA | TRBV3-1/TRBV3-2 | TGTGCCAGCAGCCAATCCCCCCGCGACAGGTCCCATGAGCAGTTCTTC | CASSQSPRDRSHEQFF
few | TRBJ1-1 | NA | TRBV5-3 | TGTGCCAGAAGTCAAAACCAGGGCGGGAACACTGAAGCTTTCTTT | CARSQNQGGNTEAFF
NA | TRBJ2-1 | NA | TRBV30 | TGTGCCTGGAGTCTGCAGTACGATGAGCAGTTCTTC | CAWSLQYDEQFF
NA | TRBJ1-6 | TRBD1 | TRBV18 | TGTGCCAGCTCCCAGGGGACAGGGACTCACTCACCCCTCCACTTT | CASSQGTGTHSPLHF
NA | TRBJ1-5 | NA | TRBV7-8 | TGTGCCAGCAGCTTAGAGAGCAGGGACAATCAGCCCCAGCATTTT | CASSLESRDNQPQHF
once | TRBJ2-1 | NA | TRBV13 | TGTGCCAGCAGCTTAGCCCGGGGGATTTACAATGAGCAGTTCTTC | CASSLARGIYNEQFF
NA | TRBJ2-4 | TRBD1 | TRBV29-1 | TGCAGCGTGGCCACACAGGGGAAAAACATTCAGTACTTC | CSVATQGKNIQYF
NA | TRBJ1-2 | NA | TRBV7-2 | TGTGCCAGCAGCTTAGCACCCCACAAGGGGACCTTC | CASSLAPHKGTF
NA | TRBJ1-2 | TRBD1 | TRBV2 | TGTGCCAGCAGTGTTTACAGGGGCTATGGCTACACCTTC | CASSVYRGYGYTF
once | TRBJ1-5 | TRBD1 | TRBV18 | TGTGCCAGCTCACCAATGTCAGGGGGTGGATATAGCAATCAGCCCCAGCATTTT | CASSPMSGGGYSNQPQHF
NA | TRBJ1-1 | NA | TRBV19 | TGTGCCAGTAACCACAGGACGGGGGTCCTCTTT | CASNHRTGVLF
NA | TRBJ2-5 | TRBD1 | TRBV6-5 | TGTGCCGGTACACAGGACAGGGGTGAGACCCAGTACTTC | CAGTQDRGETQYF
NA | TRBJ1-3 | TRBD1 | TRBV11-2 | TGTGCCAGCAGCTCCTGGACAGGGACTGGAAACACCATATATTTT | CASSSWTGTGNTIYF
NA | TRBJ1-2 | NA | TRBV4-1 | TGCGCCAGCAGCCAAGTGGTCACAGGCTCGCTTATCTATGGCTACACCTTC | CASSQVVTGSLIYGYTF
NA | TRBJ2-1 | NA | TRBV19 | TGTGCCAGTAGTAGCCGACAGCACAATGAGCAGTTCTTC | CASSSRQHNEQFF
once | TRBJ2-5 | NA | TRBV7-9 | TGTGCCAGCAGCTTAGCTTCTTCCCGGGGAGAGACCCAGTACTTC | CASSLASSRGETQYF